The next 24 T cell receptor beta chains were all read from a single sample in a study of shared clonotypes between healthy human individuals. The assay was immunoSEQ multiplex PCR, and TCRdb's table has in-frame clones only and misses some. The sample holds about 490,000 clones; less than 80% are singletons and the top ten take roughly 12%. Sequencing was performed on PBMCs. These receptors all stem from a woman aged 40 to 49 in good health. Some clones in this sample may be carry-over from other donors' samples.

The rearrangement joins TRBV6-5 to TRBJ2-7; 11 positions match TRBD2. Germline V gene sequence: CDR1 MNHEY, CDR2 SVGAGI. The V gene end was trimmed by 4 bases and the J gene end by 4 bases; junction bases not matched to a gene: 6. CDR3 length: 15 residues. CDR3 sequence (DNA): TGTGCCAGCAGTTCCTCGGGACTAGCGGAATACGAGCAGTACTTC. Translation gives CASSSSGLAEYEQYF.

The gene calls are TRBV7-2 and TRBJ2-7; 8 bases align to TRBD1. J lost 2 bases, V lost 3 bases, and 3 bases had no gene match. CDR1 and CDR2 from the germline V gene are SGHTA and FQGNSA. The CDR3 extends over 14 amino acids. The CDR3 DNA sequence: TGTGCCAGCAGCTTTGGGGGACAGGCCTACGAGCAGTACTTC. The encoded protein is CASSFGGQAYEQYF.

This rearrangement joins TRBV29-1 to TRBJ2-6; 11 positions match TRBD2. Germline loops: CDR1 SQVTM, CDR2 ANQGSEA. The V segment lost 6 bases and the J segment 0 bases; nucleotides outside the gene matches: 4. This CDR3 has 16 residues. CDR3 region: CSVDTSGSSGANVLTF. The CDR3 DNA reads as TGCAGCGTCGACACTAGCGGGAGCTCTGGGGCCAACGTCCTGACTTTC. The full variable domain, completed using reference TRBV29-1 and TRBJ2-6, is SAVISQKPSRDICQRGTSLTIQCQVDSQVTMMFWYRQQPGQSLTLIATANQGSEATYESGFVIDKFPISRPNLTFSTLTVSNMSPEDSSIYLCSVDTSGSSGANVLTFGAGSRLTVL.

This clone is a singleton in its sample. This chain uses TRBV2 with TRBJ2-1; maybe TRBD2 (7 bases). The CDR3 sequence is 16 residues long. Trimming removed 6 bases at V and 0 bases at J, with 15 bases between. In germline, CDR1 is SNHLY, CDR2 FYNNEI. For the CDR3, the DNA is TGTGCCAGCAGCCTAAGCGGGACAAGCTCCTACAATGAGCAGTTCTTC. This gives the protein CASSLSGTSSYNEQFF.

This clone appeared a single time. V is TRBV28 and J is TRBJ1-2; TRBD1 might be the D (5 bases). The V gene lost 4 bases and the J gene lost 9 bases, with 15 bases spanning the gap. CDR3 length equals 13 residues. Germline-derived CDR1 and CDR2 are MDHEN and SYDVKM. Here the CDR3 reads CASSSRQHHRYTF. As DNA, the CDR3 is TGTGCCAGCAGTTCCAGACAGCACCATCGCTACACCTTC.

This clone was observed a handful of times. V is TRBV2 and J is TRBJ1-4; D not certain. Germline CDR1 is SNHLY and CDR2 is FYNNEI. This CDR3 spans 12 amino acids. Trimming took off 7 bases at V and 8 bases at J, with 11 bases between the two ends. This chain's CDR3 is CASTQPPEKLFF. In DNA form, the CDR3 reads TGTGCCAGCACTCAGCCTCCCGAAAAACTGTTTTTT.

Points on this clone: A much bigger clone sits one base away, suggesting this may be a read error. The chain joins TRBV30 to TRBJ2-2, with D possibly TRBD2 on 6 matching bases. Germline CDR1 and CDR2: GTSNPN and SVGIG (reference sequence). The CDR3 runs 15 residues. The CDR3 region is CAWSLGRVDTGGLFF. Here the CDR3 DNA reads TGTGCCTGGAGTCTAGGTCGAGTTGACACCGGGGGGCTGTTTTTT.

This rearrangement joins TRBV19 to TRBJ2-2; D is undetermined. The CDR3 loop spans 15 amino acids. Germline loops: CDR1 LNHDA, CDR2 SQIVND (reference sequence). V dropped 6 bases and J dropped 6 bases, with 17 bases sitting between them. The CDR3 region is CASSETRGLAGELFF. The CDR3 DNA is TGTGCCAGTAGCGAAACTCGTGGGCTCGCCGGGGAGCTGTTTTTT.

This chain joins TRBV5-4 and TRBJ2-2; perhaps D is TRBD1 or TRBD2 (5 bases each). Germline V lookup: CDR1 SGHNT, CDR2 YYREEE (reference sequence). V lost 3 bases and J lost 8, with 17 bases in between. CDR3 size: 15 residues. The CDR3 here is CASSYPGQREGELFF. The CDR3 DNA follows: TGTGCCAGCAGCTACCCAGGACAAAGGGAGGGGGAGCTGTTTTTT.

The rearrangement uses TRBV7-9 and TRBJ2-1; 12 bases map to TRBD2. Germline trimming cut 5 bases from V and 4 bases from J; bases unmatched to any gene: 3. CDR3 size: 15 residues. Germline V gives CDR1 SEHNR, CDR2 FQNEAQ (reference sequence). The CDR3, as DNA: TGTGCCAGCAGCCCCGGACTAGCGGGATACAATGAGCAGTTCTTC. Protein sequence: CASSPGLAGYNEQFF.

This chain joins TRBV27 and TRBJ2-3; the D is unclear. V shed 2 bases and J shed 6 bases, with 12 bases lying between them. This CDR3 contains 14 residues. Looked up from germline, CDR1 is MNHEY and CDR2 is SMNVEV (reference sequence). CDR3 loop: CASSLSGAVDTQYF. CDR3 nucleotide sequence: TGTGCCAGCAGTTTAAGTGGAGCAGTGGATACGCAGTATTTT.

The chain employs TRBV4-1 and TRBJ1-2, with 8 bases aligning to TRBD1. V shed 0 bases and J 4 bases; nucleotides not matched to a gene: 4. The CDR3 is 15 residues long. Germline lookup yields CDR1 MGHRA and CDR2 YSYEKL. CDR3 in DNA: TGCGCCAGCAGCCAAGAAGCCGGGACAGGCTATGGCTACACCTTC. This sequence encodes CASSQEAGTGYGYTF.

The chain recombines TRBV6-1 with TRBJ2-3, with D tentatively TRBD2 (5 bases). Trimming took 4 bases from V and 0 from J, leaving 8 bases between them. Germline V CDR1 and CDR2: MNHNS, SASEGT. This CDR3 comprises 14 residues. The CDR3 loop is CASSARGSTDTQYF. In DNA, the CDR3 is TGTGCCAGCAGTGCTCGGGGAAGCACAGATACGCAGTATTTT.

This clone was seen more than once but under ten times. V and J are TRBV6-5 and TRBJ1-1; no firm D call. V lost 4 bases and J lost 1, with 7 bases in between. CDR3 length equals 13 residues. Germline V gives CDR1 MNHEY, CDR2 SVGAGI. CDR3 loop: CASSLQSNTEAFF. The CDR3 DNA is TGTGCCAGCAGTTTACAGTCGAACACTGAAGCTTTCTTT.

This sequence joins TRBV7-9 and TRBJ2-1; D gene unclear. Deletions cut 6 bases from V and 2 bases from J, with 11 bases between. Germline CDR1 reads SEHNR; CDR2 reads FQNEAQ (reference sequence). The CDR3 sequence is 14 residues long. DNA of the CDR3: TGTGCCAGCAGTCCACGGGCCGCCTACAATGAGCAGTTCTTC. This encodes CASSPRAAYNEQFF.

The gene calls are TRBV7-8 and TRBJ1-5, with D tentatively TRBD1 (6 bases). The germline CDR1 and CDR2 sequences are SGHVS and FQNEAQ. Trimming shortened V by 2 bases and J by 6 bases, and 17 bases separated the two germline ends. The CDR3 spans 16 residues. The CDR3 DNA follows: TGTGCCAGCAGCTTACGGGAGGGACAAAAAAGTCAGCCCCAGCATTTT. Amino acid sequence: CASSLREGQKSQPQHF.

This clone showed up just once. The CDR3 region is CASSFSGGSYEQYF. DNA for the CDR3: TGTGCCAGCAGTTTTAGCGGGGGGTCCTACGAGCAGTACTTC. V and J are TRBV28 and TRBJ2-7; 10 bases map to TRBD2. This CDR3 comprises 14 residues. Looked up from germline, CDR1 is MDHEN and CDR2 is SYDVKM. Trimming cost V 3 bases and J 1 base; bases outside gene matches: 0.

The V and J genes are TRBV15 and TRBJ1-2; TRBD1 might be the D (5 bases). Germline V gene sequence: CDR1 LNHNV, CDR2 YYDKDF (reference sequence). CDR3 size: 14 residues. Trimming stripped 0 bases from V and 0 bases from J, with 5 bases between. The CDR3 region is CATSRDRANYGYTF. CDR3 DNA: TGTGCCACCAGCAGAGACAGGGCTAACTATGGCTACACCTTC.

The chain combines TRBV29-1 with TRBJ2-5; maybe TRBD1 (6 bases). The germline V and J ends were trimmed by 7 bases and 0 bases, with 12 bases remaining between them. CDR1 and CDR2 (germline): SQVTM, ANQGSEA. CDR3 length: 13 amino acids. The CDR3 DNA reads as TGCAGCGCGGGACATATGTACCAAGAGACCCAGTACTTC. It translates to CSAGHMYQETQYF.

This chain's CDR3 is CASSLTVGGISSYEQYF. Here the CDR3 DNA reads TGTGCCAGCAGCTTGACGGTGGGCGGGATAAGCTCCTACGAGCAGTACTTC. The chain is built from TRBV7-9 and TRBJ2-7, with D possibly being TRBD2 (6 bases). The V end was cut by 3 bases, the J end by 0 bases, with 18 bases between. Germline CDR1 is SEHNR and CDR2 is FQNEAQ (reference sequence). CDR3 length: 17 amino acids.

The chain combines TRBV6-1 with TRBJ2-7, with D uncertain. The CDR3 spans 12 residues. Germline lookup yields CDR1 MNHNS and CDR2 SASEGT. Trimming took off 2 bases at V and 11 bases at J, with 13 bases between the two ends. CDR3 in amino acids: CASSENPQLEYF. DNA of the CDR3: TGTGCCAGCAGTGAAAACCCCCAGTTGGAGTACTTC.

V usage is TRBV5-4 and J usage is TRBJ2-3; D not resolved. The CDR3 covers 17 residues. The V end was cut by 5 bases, the J end by 0 bases, with 19 bases between. Per the germline V gene, CDR1 is SGHNT and CDR2 is YYREEE (reference sequence). CDR3 sequence reads: CASSPEPHPTSTDTQYF. CDR3 bases: TGTGCCAGCAGTCCGGAGCCCCACCCCACTAGCACAGATACGCAGTATTTT. Full variable domain (outside the CDR3, taken from reference TRBV5-4 and TRBJ2-3): ETGVTQSPTHLIKTRGQQVTLRCSSQSGHNTVSWYQQALGQGPQFIFQYYREEENGRGNFPPRFSGLQFPNYSSELNVNALELDDSALYLCASSPEPHPTSTDTQYFGPGTRLTVL.

The V and J genes are TRBV2 and TRBJ2-5; TRBD1 matches 8 bases. The junction had 4 bases not matched to a gene; V was cut back by 6 bases and J by 1 base. Germline CDR1 and CDR2: SNHLY and FYNNEI. This CDR3 contains 14 residues. The CDR3 sequence: CASSVTGGQETQYF. For the CDR3, the DNA is TGTGCCAGCAGCGTCACAGGGGGCCAAGAGACCCAGTACTTC.

The gene calls are TRBV9 and TRBJ2-1; 11 nucleotides agree with TRBD2. Germline loops: CDR1 SGDLS, CDR2 YYNGEE. V lost 0 bases, J lost 6 bases, and 11 bases stayed unmatched. The CDR3 sequence is 18 residues long. CDR3 sequence reads: CASSVDSWLAGGGNEQFF. The CDR3 DNA reads as TGTGCCAGCAGCGTAGACTCGTGGCTAGCGGGAGGAGGCAATGAGCAGTTCTTC.